A single sample is the source of the 30 T cell receptor beta chains below, sequenced in a study of T cell responses to AZD1222 COVID-19 vaccine. Sequencing used immunoSEQ multiplex PCR; TCRdb keeps in-frame clones, though not all of them. Of about 120,000 clones detected, roughly 90% appear once; the ten largest clones hold approximately 2.7%. Source: peripheral blood, taken 28 days after the second AZD1222 dose. The receptors were sampled from an adult who received the AZD1222 COVID-19 vaccine.

This chain joins TRBV9 and TRBJ2-1, with TRBD2 as a possible D gene (5 bases). V dropped 3 bases and J dropped 10 bases, with 17 bases sitting between them. The CDR3 length is 14 residues. The germline V gene has CDR1 SGDLS and CDR2 YYNGEE. The CDR3 is CASSAMGARGEQFF. The CDR3 DNA is TGTGCCAGCAGCGCTATGGGAGCGAGAGGAGAGCAGTTCTTC.

This clone was observed once. This chain uses TRBV5-1 with TRBJ2-3; D uncertain. CDR1 is SGHRS and CDR2 is YFSETQ in the germline V gene. The CDR3 runs to 14 residues. Between the trimmed V and J ends, which lost 2 bases and 7 bases, there was a span of 14 bases. The CDR3 DNA is TGCGCCAGCAGCTTACCGACCGACATTTATACGCAGTATTTT. Translated, it gives CASSLPTDIYTQYF.

This clone showed up just a few times. The genes are TRBV2 and TRBJ2-3; D may be TRBD1 (6 bases). The germline V gene has CDR1 SNHLY and CDR2 FYNNEI. The V end lost 2 bases, the J end lost 1 base, and 10 bases lay between the germline ends. The CDR3 spans 15 residues. CDR3 amino acids: CASSEWAGGTDTQYF. Written as DNA, the CDR3 is TGTGCCAGCAGTGAATGGGCAGGGGGCACAGATACGCAGTATTTT.

Here the CDR3 reads CASSRVPQETQYF. The CDR3 nucleotides read TGTGCCAGCAGTAGAGTACCCCAAGAGACCCAGTACTTC. The chain has TRBV2 and TRBJ2-5; unclear D gene. Germline-derived CDR1 and CDR2 are SNHLY and FYNNEI. CDR3 length: 13 amino acids. With 5 bases removed from V and 1 base from J, the gap between germline ends came to 8 bases.

The chain joins TRBV9 to TRBJ2-4; TRBD1 aligns across 7 bases. V lost 3 bases to trimming and J lost 5 bases; unmatched junction nucleotides: 8. This CDR3 is built from 15 residues. Per germline, CDR1 SGDLS and CDR2 YYNGEE. The CDR3 DNA reads as TGTGCCAGCAGCGCAGCGACAGGGTTCCAAAACATTCAGTACTTC. Translating it yields CASSAATGFQNIQYF. Full variable domain (outside the CDR3, taken from reference TRBV9 and TRBJ2-4): DSGVTQTPKHLITATGQRVTLRCSPRSGDLSVYWYQQSLDQGLQFLIQYYNGEERAKGNILERFSAQQFPDLHSELNLSSLELGDSALYFCASSAATGFQNIQYFGAGTRLSVL.

The chain employs TRBV24-1 and TRBJ2-2, with a weak D call TRBD2 (5 bases). Germline V CDR1 and CDR2: KGHDR, SFDVKD. Trimming took 3 bases from V and 3 from J, leaving 13 bases between them. The CDR3 runs to 16 residues. CDR3 in DNA: TGTGCCACCAGTGATCGACGCGGGTATGACACCGGGGAGCTGTTTTTT. This translates into CATSDRRGYDTGELFF.

V usage is TRBV19 and J usage is TRBJ2-1; 7 positions match TRBD1. V was pared by 5 bases and J by 1 base, with 5 bases of the junction left unmatched. CDR3 size: 15 residues. Germline V CDR1 and CDR2: LNHDA, SQIVND (reference sequence). The CDR3 coding sequence is TGTGCCAGTAGTCCTCAGGGGGTGTCCTACAATGAGCAGTTCTTC. The encoded protein is CASSPQGVSYNEQFF. Drawing the rest from reference TRBV19 and TRBJ2-1, the complete variable domain is DGGITQSPKYLFRKEGQNVTLSCEQNLNHDAMYWYRQDPGQGLRLIYYSQIVNDFQKGDIAEGYSVSREKKESFPLTVTSAQKNPTAFYLCASSPQGVSYNEQFFGPGTRLTVL.

This chain joins TRBV18 and TRBJ1-2; weak D call: TRBD1 (6 bases). The V gene lost 2 bases and the J gene lost 2 bases, with 9 bases spanning the gap. CDR1 is KGHSH and CDR2 is LQKENI in the germline V gene. The CDR3 totals 14 residues. CDR3 coding DNA: TGTGCCAGCTCACCAACACAGGGAAACTATGGCTACACCTTC. As protein: CASSPTQGNYGYTF.

This rearrangement joins TRBV3-1 (or the pseudogene TRBV3-2) to TRBJ2-2, with D perhaps matching TRBD1 or TRBD2 (7 bases each). With 4 bases removed from V and 7 bases from J, the gap between germline ends came to 25 bases. The germline gives CDR1 LGHDT, CDR2 YNNKEL (reference sequence). This CDR3 has 18 amino acids. The CDR3 DNA follows: TGTGCCAGCAGCCCCTACCACGGGGAGGGGGCGCCTGACGGGGAGCTGTTTTTT. Its translation is CASSPYHGEGAPDGELFF.

The chain joins TRBV9 to TRBJ2-1; 8 bases line up with TRBD2. This CDR3 contains 15 residues. V dropped 4 bases and J dropped 2; count of bases not matched to a gene: 5. The germline gives CDR1 SGDLS, CDR2 YYNGEE. The CDR3 spells CASSKSGGPYNEQFF. The CDR3 bases are TGTGCCAGCAGCAAGAGCGGGGGCCCCTACAATGAGCAGTTCTTC.

The V gene is TRBV11-2, the J gene TRBJ2-1; TRBD2 aligns across 8 bases. The CDR3 loop spans 15 amino acids. CDR1 is SGHAT, CDR2 FQNNGV, per germline. Trimming at V came to 1 base and at J to 2 bases, leaving 1 base not matched to a gene. The CDR3 region is CASSLVGGAYNEQFF. CDR3 DNA sequence: TGTGCCAGCAGCTTAGTCGGGGGGGCCTACAATGAGCAGTTCTTC.

CDR3 coding DNA: TGTGCCAGCAGCAAAAACTCGTATGGCTACACCTTC. Its protein product is CASSKNSYGYTF. This chain uses TRBV16 with TRBJ1-2; D is uncertain. The CDR3 has 12 amino acids. Germline values: CDR1 KGHSY, CDR2 FQNENV. Deletions cut 5 bases from V and 5 bases from J, with 9 bases between.

Concerning this clone: Mismatch with germline at one junction end may stem from a read error. This chain links TRBV7-7 with TRBJ2-7; D may be TRBD2 (6 bases). The length of the CDR3 is 17 residues. Germline lookup yields CDR1 SSHAT and CDR2 FNYEAQ (reference sequence). In nucleotides, the CDR3 is TGTGCTAGCAGCTTAGCGGAAGTGAGGGAGAGTTCCTACGAGCAGTACTTC. Translation gives CASSLAEVRESSYEQYF. The variable domain in full, completed from reference TRBV7-7 and TRBJ2-7, reads GAGVSQSPRYKVTKRGQDVTLRCDPISSHATLYWYQQALGQGPEFLTYFNYEAQPDKSGLPSDRFSAERPEGSISTLTIQRTEQRDSAMYRCASSLAEVRESSYEQYFGPGTRLTVT.

The chain combines TRBV24-1 with TRBJ2-3; the D gene is possibly TRBD2 (6 bases). CDR1 and CDR2 from the germline V gene are KGHDR and SFDVKD. V gave up 7 bases and J gave up 0 bases, with 10 bases separating them. The CDR3 contains 14 residues. The CDR3, as DNA: TGTGCCACCAGCACCGGGGGAAGCACAGATACGCAGTATTTT. This gives the protein CATSTGGSTDTQYF.

The chain employs TRBV9 and TRBJ1-3, with unresolved D. The germline CDR1 and CDR2 sequences are SGDLS and YYNGEE. The CDR3 totals 15 residues. The V gene lost 0 bases and the J gene lost 2 bases, with 9 bases spanning the gap. The CDR3 DNA is TGTGCCAGCAGCGTAGTATCAGAGCCTGGAAACACCATATATTTT. This sequence encodes CASSVVSEPGNTIYF.

The V and J genes are TRBV11-3 and TRBJ1-6; D gene ambiguous. From germline, CDR1 is SGHNT and CDR2 YENEEA. The V end lost 5 bases, the J end lost 0 bases, and 5 bases lay between the germline ends. This CDR3 spans 14 amino acids. The CDR3 spells CASSTSSYNSPLHF. The CDR3 region has the DNA TGTGCCAGCAGCACTAGCTCCTATAATTCACCCCTCCACTTT.

The V and J genes are TRBV6-5 and TRBJ2-3; TRBD2 aligns across 11 bases. Germline assignment: CDR1 MNHEY and CDR2 SVGAGI. The CDR3 is 15 amino acids. Trimming took 1 base from V and 5 from J; bases not matched to a gene: 2. CDR3 protein: CASSYYLAGGDTQYF. CDR3 nucleotide sequence: TGTGCCAGCAGTTACTATCTAGCGGGAGGAGATACGCAGTATTTT.

The chain employs TRBV19 and TRBJ2-2, with TRBD1 identical over 9 bases. Unmatched junction bases numbered 9, after V lost 5 bases and J lost 5 bases. Germline CDR1 LNHDA, CDR2 SQIVND (reference sequence). This CDR3 spans 16 amino acids. The CDR3 loop reads CASSPRDRVLTGELFF. Here the CDR3 DNA reads TGTGCCAGTAGTCCCCGGGACAGGGTTTTAACCGGGGAGCTGTTTTTT.

The V gene is TRBV6-5, the J gene TRBJ2-7; 10 bases match TRBD1. The CDR3 sequence is 16 residues long. The V segment lost 1 base and the J segment 5 bases; nucleotides outside the gene matches: 8. Germline loops: CDR1 MNHEY, CDR2 SVGAGI. CDR3 sequence (DNA): TGTGCCAGCAGTTACTTCAGACGAGGGACAGGGGACGAGCAGTACTTC. It codes for CASSYFRRGTGDEQYF.

The chain links TRBV4-2 to TRBJ2-5; 7 bases map to TRBD1. The CDR3 covers 15 residues. Trimming cost V 5 bases and J 2 bases; bases outside gene matches: 8. The germline V gene encodes CDR1 LGHNA and CDR2 YNFKEQ. The CDR3 coding sequence is TGTGCCAGCAGCGGAACCGGGACAGAGCAAGAGACCCAGTACTTC. Translating it yields CASSGTGTEQETQYF.

This clone appeared once. The chain joins TRBV7-9 to TRBJ1-3; 8 bases are shared with TRBD1. The length of the CDR3 is 14 residues. With V trimmed by 6 bases and J by 3 bases, 4 bases remained unmatched. Germline CDR1 SEHNR, CDR2 FQNEAQ (reference sequence). The CDR3 here is CASRDRVIGNTIYF. The CDR3 coding sequence is TGTGCCAGCAGGGACAGGGTAATTGGAAACACCATATATTTT.

The rearrangement joins TRBV21-1 to TRBJ1-5; the tabulated D call, TRBD1, remains unverified against the DNA. TRBV21-1 is tagged as a pseudogene. The CDR3 loop spans 17 amino acids. CDR3 amino acids: CASSRFRGQGADQPQHF. DNA for the CDR3: TGTGCCAGCAGCAGGTTCCGAGGACAGGGGGCCGATCAGCCCCAGCATTTT.

V is TRBV10-3 and J is TRBJ2-3, with D unclear. Germline CDR1 reads ENHRY; CDR2 reads SYGVKD. V lost 10 bases and J 0 bases, leaving 14 bases between the germline ends. The length of the CDR3 is 14 residues. CDR3 sequence (DNA): TGTGCCACACAAGACGGTACTAGCACAGATACGCAGTATTTT. Its translation: CATQDGTSTDTQYF.

This sequence joins TRBV18 and TRBJ2-7; TRBD2 matches 9 bases. J lost 0 bases, V lost 5 bases, and 5 bases had no gene match. CDR3 length equals 15 residues. Germline V gives CDR1 KGHSH, CDR2 LQKENI. This CDR3 is CASSGSSGTSYEQYF. CDR3 DNA sequence: TGTGCCAGCTCAGGGTCTAGCGGGACCTCCTACGAGCAGTACTTC.

The chain joins TRBV15 to TRBJ1-1, with a possible D match to TRBD1 (5 bases). The CDR3 has 14 amino acids. The germline V gene has CDR1 LNHNV and CDR2 YYDKDF (reference sequence). V lost 6 bases, J lost 1 base, and 12 bases lay in between. In DNA form, the CDR3 reads TGTGCCACCAGTCGGAAACAGGCGAACACTGAAGCTTTCTTT. It translates to CATSRKQANTEAFF.

CDR3 loop: CASSATGGQPSNQPQHF. Written as DNA, the CDR3 is TGTGCCAGCAGTGCGACAGGGGGGCAGCCTTCCAATCAGCCCCAGCATTTT. The chain is built from TRBV25-1 and TRBJ1-5; 9 bases are a match to TRBD1. There are 17 residues in the CDR3. Germline CDR1 reads MGHDK; CDR2 reads SYGVNS. V lost 4 bases, J lost 3 bases, and 10 bases stayed unmatched.

The CDR3 sequence is CASSRLEPHQETQYF. CDR3 nucleotides: TGTGCCAGCAGCCGGCTGGAACCACACCAAGAGACCCAGTACTTC. This chain connects TRBV4-2 to TRBJ2-5, with D unclear. Germline CDR1 reads LGHNA; CDR2 reads YNFKEQ. The CDR3 extends over 15 amino acids. The ends were cut back, 4 bases at V and 0 bases at J, with 12 bases in the middle.

The genes are TRBV6-4 and TRBJ2-3, with 9 bases that match TRBD2. This CDR3 comprises 15 residues. The V segment lost 4 bases and the J segment 2 bases; nucleotides outside the gene matches: 4. Germline V lookup: CDR1 MRHNA, CDR2 SNTAGT. CDR3 bases: TGTGCCAGCAGTGTCGAGCGGGGGGACACAGATACGCAGTATTTT. Amino acid sequence: CASSVERGDTDTQYF.

The chain has TRBV5-1 and TRBJ2-2; the D is unclear. The CDR3 is made up of 13 amino acids. Trimming left V 4 bases short and J 4 bases short, with 8 bases between. CDR1 SGHRS and CDR2 YFSETQ come from the germline V gene. DNA of the CDR3: TGCGCCAGCAGCAGTGGGTCCACCGGGGAGCTGTTTTTT. It is translated as CASSSGSTGELFF.

The rearrangement links TRBV3-1 (or the pseudogene TRBV3-2) to TRBJ1-1; weak D call: TRBD1 (5 bases). The V gene lost 1 base and the J gene lost 8 bases, with 8 bases spanning the gap. Germline lookup yields CDR1 LGHDT and CDR2 YNNKEL (reference sequence). The CDR3 sequence is 12 residues long. CDR3 sequence reads: CASSQGDSEAFF. In nucleotides, the CDR3 is TGTGCCAGCAGCCAAGGGGACTCCGAAGCTTTCTTT.